Listed here are 7 T cell receptor beta chains from one sample, sequenced in a study of post-analysis software for immune sequencing data. Findings and limits, study-wide: Elevated frequency relative to controls characterized roughly five TRBV segments in patients, TRBV5-6, TRBV5-1 and TRBV20-1 among them.

The antigens of these receptors remain unknown. Tagging with unique molecular identifiers was a feature of the TCR beta cDNA libraries. TCRdb passed the PCR reads through MiXCR, listing each CDR3 protein once. The sample gives hundreds of thousands of distinct CDR3 sequences, roughly 45% of which show up once; around 10% is in the top ten. The sample consisted of blood. These receptors originate from a girl between 10 and 17 years old with multiple sclerosis.

The rearrangement uses TRBV12-3 or TRBV12-4 and TRBJ1-4; D ambiguous. The CDR3 covers 14 residues. V gave up 5 bases and J gave up 5 bases, with 12 bases separating them. The CDR3 coding sequence is TGTGCCAGCAGTCCCCCCTCGCTCAATGAAAAACTGTTTTTT. Protein product: CASSPPSLNEKLFF.

The chain is built from TRBV6-2 or TRBV6-3 and TRBJ2-3; D gene uncertain. From germline, CDR1 is MNHEY and CDR2 SVGEGT. This CDR3 is built from 14 residues. Trimming took 4 bases from V and 5 from J, leaving 13 bases between them. CDR3: CASSSAPSGDTQYF. The CDR3 DNA sequence: TGTGCCAGCAGTTCAGCCCCTTCGGGAGATACGCAGTATTTT.

A few counts support this clonotype. The chain joins TRBV10-3 to TRBJ2-7; D is possibly TRBD1 or TRBD2 (5 bases each). The CDR3 contains 13 residues. Trimming stripped 11 bases from V and 0 bases from J, with 14 bases between. CDR1 and CDR2 from the germline V gene are ENHRY and SYGVKD. The CDR3 DNA sequence: TGTGCCCACGGTAAGGGGACCTCCTACGAGCAGTACTTC. Encoded protein: CAHGKGTSYEQYF.

J is TRBJ2-2 and V is TRBV7-9; D uncertain. Germline CDR1 reads SEHNR; CDR2 reads FQNEAQ (reference sequence). The V gene lost 4 bases and the J gene lost 6 bases, with 15 bases spanning the gap. CDR3 length: 15 residues. The CDR3 DNA is TGTGCCAGCAGCTGGACGCCGTCTAACGCCGGGGAGCTGTTTTTT. It specifies CASSWTPSNAGELFF.

This chain uses TRBV6-5 with TRBJ2-5; TRBD1 might be the D (7 bases). The germline V gene encodes CDR1 MNHEY and CDR2 SVGAGI. Between the trimmed V and J ends, which lost 3 bases and 5 bases, there was a span of 13 bases. The CDR3 is made up of 14 amino acids. The CDR3 loop is CASSYQGGRETQYF. CDR3 DNA: TGTGCCAGCAGTTATCAGGGGGGTAGGGAGACCCAGTACTTC.

The chain combines TRBV28 with TRBJ2-1; a possible D gene is TRBD1 (7 bases). The CDR3 runs to 14 residues. Trimming took 8 bases from V and 8 from J, leaving 19 bases between them. Per the germline V gene, CDR1 is MDHEN and CDR2 is SYDVKM. CDR3 protein: CASGRTGRGYEQFF. In DNA form, the CDR3 reads TGTGCCAGCGGTCGGACAGGCCGGGGGTATGAGCAGTTCTTC.

A few counts support this clonotype. This sequence joins TRBV29-1 and TRBJ2-2; no clear D gene. Germline V gene sequence: CDR1 SQVTM, CDR2 ANQGSEA. The CDR3 covers 12 residues. V lost 2 bases to trimming and J lost 4 bases, with 5 bases between them. The CDR3 sequence: CSVELPTGELFF. In DNA, the CDR3 is TGCAGCGTTGAACTCCCCACCGGGGAGCTGTTTTTT.